What follows is one T cell receptor (beta chain) and its context. Its antigen remains unidentified. The sample originates from a study of shared clonotypes between healthy human individuals. Overall study context: The cohort had two women and three men, ages 18 to 49. Whole-study findings and limits: Non-shared clonotypes had lower generation probabilities than those shared by all four donors. A small donor pool kept down the genetic and exposure-history diversity that was represented.

Generated by immunoSEQ multiplex PCR, the TCRdb table keeps only in-frame clones and is missing some. The repertoire holds some 1,600,000 clones, with approximately 98% as singletons. The V gene lost 6 bases and the J gene lost 0 bases, with 9 bases spanning the gap. There are 14 residues in the CDR3. Germline CDR1 and CDR2: MDHEN and SYDVKM. This clonotype originated in a young man in good health. Source material: naive CD4+ T cells sorted from blood. This sample's subset: CD45RA+ positively selected. The chain carries TRBV28 and TRBJ2-1; D remains unclear. The CDR3 region is CASSRISSYNEQFF. The DNA for the CDR3 is TGTGCCAGCAGCCGTATAAGCTCCTACAATGAGCAGTTCTTC.